Listed below are T cell receptor beta chains from one sample, sequenced in a study of T cell responses to AZD1222 COVID-19 vaccine. Data came from immunoSEQ multiplex PCR; TCRdb stores just in-frame clones and leaves some out. The table lists approximately 150,000 clones, about 90% of them singletons. This specimen was peripheral blood, taken on day 0 of AZD1222 vaccination. These receptors all come from an adult in good health. The CDR3 runs from the conserved cysteine through the conserved F or W. D genes are given only for firm matches. Clone size is stated in some rows and not others, as once, few, many or a class when expanded.

CDR3: CSASLVADRANSPLHF
DNA: TGCAGTGCTAGTCTCGTTGCGGACAGGGCTAATTCACCCCTCCACTTT
D: TRBD1
J: TRBJ1-6
size: NA
V: TRBV20-1

CDR3: CASSFPGHYGYTF
DNA: TGTGCCAGCAGTTTCCCGGGACATTATGGCTACACCTTC
D: NA
J: TRBJ1-2
size: NA
V: TRBV28

CDR3: CASSRQGRDSSGANVLTF
DNA: TGTGCCAGCAGTCGACAGGGAAGAGACAGCTCTGGGGCCAACGTCCTGACTTTC
D: TRBD1
J: TRBJ2-6
size: NA
V: TRBV28

CDR3: CASSPRVASGNEQFF
DNA: TGTGCCAGCAGCCCCCGGGTTGCTAGCGGCAATGAGCAGTTCTTC
D: TRBD2
J: TRBJ2-1
size: NA
V: TRBV7-8

CDR3: CASSPITGANYGYTF
DNA: TGTGCCAGCAGCCCAATTACAGGGGCCAACTATGGCTACACCTTC
D: TRBD1
J: TRBJ1-2
size: NA
V: TRBV27

CDR3: CAWSVLRDRLSGANVLTF
DNA: TGTGCCTGGAGTGTACTGAGGGACAGACTTTCTGGGGCCAACGTCCTGACTTTC
D: TRBD1
J: TRBJ2-6
size: NA
V: TRBV30

CDR3: CASSMTGGYEQFF
DNA: TGTGCCAGCAGCATGACAGGGGGCTATGAGCAGTTCTTC
D: TRBD1
J: TRBJ2-1
size: NA
V: TRBV7-9

CDR3: CASSGGLLNSPLHF
DNA: TGTGCCAGCAGCGGCGGTCTACTTAATTCACCCCTCCACTTT
D: NA
J: TRBJ1-6
size: NA
V: TRBV9

CDR3: CATFGGGGGTEAFF
DNA: TGTGCCACCTTTGGCGGGGGGGGAGGCACTGAAGCTTTCTTT
D: NA
J: TRBJ1-1
size: NA
V: TRBV19

CDR3: CSVEDGDRGEQYF
DNA: TGCAGCGTTGAAGATGGGGACAGGGGAGAGCAGTACTTC
D: TRBD1
J: TRBJ2-7
size: NA
V: TRBV29-1

CDR3: CASSLRGTGTTGELFF
DNA: TGCGCCAGCAGCTTGCGGGGGACCGGAACCACCGGGGAGCTGTTTTTT
D: NA
J: TRBJ2-2
size: few
V: TRBV5-1

CDR3: CASSGGQGSYNEQFF
DNA: TGTGCCAGCAGCGGAGGACAGGGGTCCTACAATGAGCAGTTCTTC
D: TRBD1
J: TRBJ2-1
size: NA
V: TRBV9

CDR3: CASSQTGANIQYF
DNA: TGCGCCAGCAGCCAAACCGGGGCCAACATTCAGTACTTC
D: NA
J: TRBJ2-4
size: NA
V: TRBV4-3

CDR3: CASRKAGQGVRESYEQYF
DNA: TGTGCCAGCAGGAAGGCGGGACAGGGGGTGCGTGAATCCTACGAGCAGTACTTC
D: TRBD1
J: TRBJ2-7
size: NA
V: TRBV28

CDR3: CASRRRVHEQFF
DNA: TGTGCCAGCCGTCGTAGGGTCCATGAGCAGTTCTTC
D: NA
J: TRBJ2-1
size: NA
V: TRBV12-3/TRBV12-4

CDR3: CSPRTSDGYTF
DNA: TGCAGTCCAAGGACCTCCGATGGCTACACCTTC
D: NA
J: TRBJ1-2
size: NA
V: TRBV20-1

CDR3: CASSPRDRLLYGYTF
DNA: TGTGCCAGCAGTCCCCGGGACAGGCTTCTCTATGGCTACACCTTC
D: TRBD1
J: TRBJ1-2
size: NA
V: TRBV28

CDR3: CASSLGGRNEKLFF
DNA: TGTGCCAGCAGTTTAGGGGGGCGAAATGAAAAACTGTTTTTT
D: NA
J: TRBJ1-4
size: NA
V: TRBV28

CDR3: CASSFGPGRTDTQYF
DNA: TGCGCCAGCAGCTTTGGGCCAGGCCGCACAGATACGCAGTATTTT
D: NA
J: TRBJ2-3
size: NA
V: TRBV5-1

CDR3: CASTPRTGGTEAFF
DNA: TGTGCCAGCACACCTCGGACAGGGGGCACTGAAGCTTTCTTT
D: TRBD1
J: TRBJ1-1
size: NA
V: TRBV11-2

CDR3: CAISEVGREQYF
DNA: TGTGCCATCAGTGAGGTAGGACGGGAGCAGTACTTC
D: NA
J: TRBJ2-7
size: NA
V: TRBV10-3

CDR3: CASSSGGGYTEAFF
DNA: TGTGCCAGCAGTTCCGGTGGGGGGTACACTGAAGCTTTCTTT
D: NA
J: TRBJ1-1
size: NA
V: TRBV6-5

CDR3: CASKRQGVANTEAFF
DNA: TGTGCCAGCAAACGACAGGGGGTTGCGAACACTGAAGCTTTCTTT
D: TRBD1
J: TRBJ1-1
size: NA
V: TRBV28

CDR3: CASSPTGERDNKFF
DNA: TGTGCCAGCAGCCCCACCGGGGAGCGGGACAATAAGTTCTTC
D: NA
J: TRBJ2-1
size: NA
V: TRBV7-3

CDR3: CASSLDPNPNEKLFF
DNA: TGTGCCAGCAGCTTGGACCCTAATCCTAATGAAAAACTGTTTTTT
D: NA
J: TRBJ1-4
size: NA
V: TRBV5-4

CDR3: CASSYYTENTEAFF
DNA: TGTGCCAGCAGCTACTATACAGAGAACACTGAAGCTTTCTTT
D: NA
J: TRBJ1-1
size: NA
V: TRBV9

CDR3: CASSPETGTDTQYF
DNA: TGTGCCAGCTCACCGGAAACAGGCACAGATACGCAGTATTTT
D: NA
J: TRBJ2-3
size: NA
V: TRBV18

CDR3: CASSLLGYGYTF
DNA: TGTGCCAGCAGTTTACTCGGATATGGCTACACCTTC
D: NA
J: TRBJ1-2
size: NA
V: TRBV28

CDR3: CASSESGHVYSNTGELFF
DNA: TGTGCCAGCAGTGAATCGGGACACGTATATTCGAACACCGGGGAGCTGTTTTTT
D: NA
J: TRBJ2-2
size: NA
V: TRBV2